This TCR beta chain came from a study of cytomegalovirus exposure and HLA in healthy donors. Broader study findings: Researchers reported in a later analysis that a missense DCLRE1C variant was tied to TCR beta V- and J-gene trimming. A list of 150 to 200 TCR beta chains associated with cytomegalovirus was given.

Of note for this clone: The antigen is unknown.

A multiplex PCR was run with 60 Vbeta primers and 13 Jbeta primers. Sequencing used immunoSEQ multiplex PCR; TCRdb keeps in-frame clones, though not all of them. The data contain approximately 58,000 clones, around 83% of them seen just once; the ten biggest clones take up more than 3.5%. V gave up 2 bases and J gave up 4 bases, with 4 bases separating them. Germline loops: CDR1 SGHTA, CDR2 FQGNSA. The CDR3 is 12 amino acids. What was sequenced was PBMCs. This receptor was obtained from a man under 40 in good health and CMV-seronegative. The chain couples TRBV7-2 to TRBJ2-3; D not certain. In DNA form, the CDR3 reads TGTGCCAGCAGCTTACAGGCAGATACGCAGTATTTT. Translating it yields CASSLQADTQYF.